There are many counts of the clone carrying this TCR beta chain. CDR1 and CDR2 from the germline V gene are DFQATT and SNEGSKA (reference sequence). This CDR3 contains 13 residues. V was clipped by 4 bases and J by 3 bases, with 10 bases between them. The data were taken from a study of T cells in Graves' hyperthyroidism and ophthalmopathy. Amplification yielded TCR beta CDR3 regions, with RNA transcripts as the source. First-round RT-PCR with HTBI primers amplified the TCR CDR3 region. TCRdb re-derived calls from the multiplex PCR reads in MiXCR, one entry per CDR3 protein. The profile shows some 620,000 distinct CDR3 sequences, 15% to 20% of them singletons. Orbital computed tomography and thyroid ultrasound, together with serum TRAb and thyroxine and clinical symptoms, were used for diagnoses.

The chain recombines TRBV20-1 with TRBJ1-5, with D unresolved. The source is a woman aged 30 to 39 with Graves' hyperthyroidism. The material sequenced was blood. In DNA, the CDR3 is TGCAGTGCTACTCCAGGACCCAATCAGCCCCAGCATTTT. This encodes CSATPGPNQPQHF.